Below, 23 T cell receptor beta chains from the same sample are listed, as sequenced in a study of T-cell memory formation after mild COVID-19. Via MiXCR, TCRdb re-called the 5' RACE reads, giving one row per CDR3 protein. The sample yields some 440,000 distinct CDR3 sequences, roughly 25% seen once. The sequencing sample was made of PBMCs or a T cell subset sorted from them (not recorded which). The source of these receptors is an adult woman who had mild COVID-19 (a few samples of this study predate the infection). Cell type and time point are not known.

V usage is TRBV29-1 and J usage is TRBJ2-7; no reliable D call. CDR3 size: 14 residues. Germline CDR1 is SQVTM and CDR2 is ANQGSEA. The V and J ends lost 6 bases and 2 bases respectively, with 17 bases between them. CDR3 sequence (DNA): TGCAGCGTGAGGATGGCAAAAGGTCCCTACGAGCAGTACTTC. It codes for CSVRMAKGPYEQYF.

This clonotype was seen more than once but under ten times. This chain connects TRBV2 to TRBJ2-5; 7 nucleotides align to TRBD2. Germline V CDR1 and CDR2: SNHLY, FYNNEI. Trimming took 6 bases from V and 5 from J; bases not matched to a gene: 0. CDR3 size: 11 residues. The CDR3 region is CASSGGETQYF. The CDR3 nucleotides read TGTGCCAGCAGCGGGGGGGAGACCCAGTACTTC.

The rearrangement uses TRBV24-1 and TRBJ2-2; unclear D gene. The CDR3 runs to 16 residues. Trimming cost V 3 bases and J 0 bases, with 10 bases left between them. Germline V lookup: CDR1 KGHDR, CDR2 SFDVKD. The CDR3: CATSDPTYANTGELFF. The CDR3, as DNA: TGTGCCACCAGTGATCCTACTTACGCGAACACCGGGGAGCTGTTTTTT.

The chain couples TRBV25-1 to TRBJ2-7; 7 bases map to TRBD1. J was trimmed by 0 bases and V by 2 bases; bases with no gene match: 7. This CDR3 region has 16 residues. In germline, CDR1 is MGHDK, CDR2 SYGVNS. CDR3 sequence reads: CASSEPTGKSSYEQYF. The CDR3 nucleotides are TGTGCCAGCAGTGAACCGACAGGGAAATCCTCCTACGAGCAGTACTTC.

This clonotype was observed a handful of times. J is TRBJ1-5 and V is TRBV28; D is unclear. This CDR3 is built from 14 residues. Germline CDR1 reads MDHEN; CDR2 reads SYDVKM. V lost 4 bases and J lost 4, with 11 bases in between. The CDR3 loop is CASSSSGKNQPQHF. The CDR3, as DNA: TGTGCCAGCAGTTCCAGTGGCAAAAATCAGCCCCAGCATTTT.

In DNA, the CDR3 is TGCAGTGCTAGATGGGGGGGCCAAGAGACCCAGTACTTC. Residues: CSARWGGQETQYF. The V and J genes are TRBV20-1 and TRBJ2-5, with 7 bases that match TRBD2. CDR3 size: 13 residues. Trimming took 2 bases from V and 1 from J; bases not matched to a gene: 1. Germline V gene sequence: CDR1 DFQATT, CDR2 SNEGSKA (reference sequence).

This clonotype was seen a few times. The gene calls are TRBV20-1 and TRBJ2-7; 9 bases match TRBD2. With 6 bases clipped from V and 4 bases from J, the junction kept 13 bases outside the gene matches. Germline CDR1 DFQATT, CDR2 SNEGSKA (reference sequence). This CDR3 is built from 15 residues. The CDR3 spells CSAEDLVAGGYEQYF. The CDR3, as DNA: TGCAGTGCAGAAGATCTGGTTGCGGGAGGGTACGAGCAGTACTTC.

The CDR3 loop reads CAWNPGTALGPGANVLTF. CDR3 bases: TGTGCCTGGAATCCCGGGACGGCTTTGGGACCTGGGGCCAACGTCCTGACTTTC. The chain recombines TRBV30 with TRBJ2-6; TRBD1 or TRBD2 may be the D gene (5 bases each). Trimming took off 4 bases at V and 2 bases at J, with 21 bases between the two ends. This CDR3 has 18 residues. In germline, CDR1 is GTSNPN, CDR2 SVGIG (reference sequence).

The CDR3 DNA follows: TGCGCCAGCAGAGAAGGCAACAACTATGGCTACACCTTC. Encoded protein: CASREGNNYGYTF. This chain uses TRBV5-1 with TRBJ1-2; D ambiguous. The germline CDR1 and CDR2 sequences are SGHRS and YFSETQ. This CDR3 is 13 amino acids long. V lost 5 bases and J 2 bases, leaving 10 bases between the germline ends.

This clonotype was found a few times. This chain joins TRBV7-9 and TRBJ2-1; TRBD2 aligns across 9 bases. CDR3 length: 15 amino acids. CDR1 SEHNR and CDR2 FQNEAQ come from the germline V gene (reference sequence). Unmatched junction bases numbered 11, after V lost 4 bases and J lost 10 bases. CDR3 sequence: CASSSMSGRSWEQFF. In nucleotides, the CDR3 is TGTGCCAGCAGCTCCATGAGCGGGAGGTCGTGGGAGCAGTTCTTC.

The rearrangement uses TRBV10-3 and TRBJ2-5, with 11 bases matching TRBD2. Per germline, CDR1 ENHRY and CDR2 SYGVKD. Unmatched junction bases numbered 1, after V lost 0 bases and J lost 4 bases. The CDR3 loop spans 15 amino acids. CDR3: CAISESGTSGETQYF. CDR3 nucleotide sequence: TGTGCCATCAGTGAGTCCGGGACTAGCGGAGAGACCCAGTACTTC.

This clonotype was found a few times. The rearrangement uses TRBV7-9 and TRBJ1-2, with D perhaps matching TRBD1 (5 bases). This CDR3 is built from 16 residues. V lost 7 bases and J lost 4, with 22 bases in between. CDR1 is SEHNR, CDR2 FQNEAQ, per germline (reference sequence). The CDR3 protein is CASNNPLSDSSYGYTF. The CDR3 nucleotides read TGTGCCAGCAATAACCCTTTATCCGACAGCTCCTATGGCTACACCTTC.

The CDR3 DNA reads as TGTGCCAGCGACTCTTGGGCGAAGTCCTACAATGAGCAGTTCTTC. Translated, it gives CASDSWAKSYNEQFF. The chain has TRBV28 and TRBJ2-1; D is ambiguous. CDR1 is MDHEN and CDR2 is SYDVKM in the germline V gene. This CDR3 region has 15 residues. The V end was cut by 8 bases, the J end by 1 base, with 15 bases between.

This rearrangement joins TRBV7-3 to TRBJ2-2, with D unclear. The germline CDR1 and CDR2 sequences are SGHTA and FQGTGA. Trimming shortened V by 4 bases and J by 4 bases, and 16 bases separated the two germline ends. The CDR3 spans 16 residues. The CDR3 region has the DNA TGTGCCAGCAGCTCAAGACCGATACCGGGCACCGGGGAGCTGTTTTTT. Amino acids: CASSSRPIPGTGELFF. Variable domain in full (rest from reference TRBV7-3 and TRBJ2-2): GAGVSQTPSNKVTEKGKYVELRCDPISGHTALYWYRQSLGQGPEFLIYFQGTGAADDSGLPNDRFFAVRPEGSVSTLKIQRTERGDSAVYLCASSSRPIPGTGELFFGEGSRLTVL.

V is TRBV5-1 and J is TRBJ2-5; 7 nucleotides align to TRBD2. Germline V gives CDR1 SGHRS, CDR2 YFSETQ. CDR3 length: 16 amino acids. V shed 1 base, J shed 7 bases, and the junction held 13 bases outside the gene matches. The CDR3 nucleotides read TGCGCCAGCAGCTTGTTTGCTAGCGGCAGCCAGGCGACCCAGTACTTC. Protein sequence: CASSLFASGSQATQYF.

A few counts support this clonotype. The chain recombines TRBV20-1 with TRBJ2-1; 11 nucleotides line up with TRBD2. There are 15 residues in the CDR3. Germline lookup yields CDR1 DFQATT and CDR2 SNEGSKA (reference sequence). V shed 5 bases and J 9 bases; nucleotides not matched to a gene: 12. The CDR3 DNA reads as TGCAGTGCTTGGTCGGGTAGCGGGGGGGCAAGTGAGCAGTTCTTC. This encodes CSAWSGSGGASEQFF.

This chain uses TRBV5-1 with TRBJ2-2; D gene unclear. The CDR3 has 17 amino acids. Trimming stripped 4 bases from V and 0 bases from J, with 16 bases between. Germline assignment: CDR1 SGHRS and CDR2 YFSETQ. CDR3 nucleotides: TGCGCCAGCAGCCCCCCTTCGACAACCGCGAACACCGGGGAGCTGTTTTTT. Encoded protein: CASSPPSTTANTGELFF.

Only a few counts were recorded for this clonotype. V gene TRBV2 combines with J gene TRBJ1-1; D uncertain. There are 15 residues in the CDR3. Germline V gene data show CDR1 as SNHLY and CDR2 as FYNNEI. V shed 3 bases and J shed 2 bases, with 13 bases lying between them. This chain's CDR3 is CASSDPPLVNTEAFF. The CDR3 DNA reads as TGTGCCAGCAGTGATCCCCCTTTGGTAAACACTGAAGCTTTCTTT.

CDR3 sequence reads: CASEGVADTQYF. The CDR3 DNA follows: TGTGCCAGCGAGGGGGTAGCAGATACGCAGTATTTT. This chain links TRBV28 with TRBJ2-3, with a possible D match to TRBD1 (6 bases). Trimming left V 8 bases short and J 4 bases short, with 10 bases between. In germline, CDR1 is MDHEN, CDR2 SYDVKM. CDR3 length: 12 residues.

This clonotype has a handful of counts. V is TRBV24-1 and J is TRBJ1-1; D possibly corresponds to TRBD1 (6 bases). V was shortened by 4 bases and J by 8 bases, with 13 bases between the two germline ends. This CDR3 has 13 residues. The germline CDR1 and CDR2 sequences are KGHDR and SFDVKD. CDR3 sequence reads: CATSDSGTPEAFF. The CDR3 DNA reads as TGTGCCACCAGTGACTCCGGGACACCCGAAGCTTTCTTT.

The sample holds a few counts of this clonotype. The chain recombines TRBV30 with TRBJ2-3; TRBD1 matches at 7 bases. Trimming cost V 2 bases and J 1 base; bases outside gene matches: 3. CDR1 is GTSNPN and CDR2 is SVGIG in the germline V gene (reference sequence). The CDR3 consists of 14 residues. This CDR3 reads CAWSRTGGTDTQYF. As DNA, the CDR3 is TGTGCCTGGAGTCGGACAGGCGGCACAGATACGCAGTATTTT.

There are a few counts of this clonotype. The CDR3 nucleotides read TGCAGTGCTAGAGCTGGGGACACCTATCAGCCCCAGCATTTT. Translated: CSARAGDTYQPQHF. The chain uses TRBV20-1 and TRBJ1-5, with D perhaps matching TRBD1 (6 bases). The germline gives CDR1 DFQATT, CDR2 SNEGSKA (reference sequence). The CDR3 is made up of 14 amino acids. The V gene lost 1 base and the J gene lost 5 bases, with 12 bases spanning the gap.

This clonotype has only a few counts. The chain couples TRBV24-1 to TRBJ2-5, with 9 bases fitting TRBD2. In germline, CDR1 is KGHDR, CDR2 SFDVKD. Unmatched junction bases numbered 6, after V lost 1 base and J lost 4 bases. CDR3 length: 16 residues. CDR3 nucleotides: TGTGCCACCAGTGATTTACCTAGCGGGGTTGGAGAGACCCAGTACTTC. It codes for CATSDLPSGVGETQYF.